These 26 T cell receptor beta chains were sequenced from one sample in a study of blood T cell repertoires in COVID-19. Generated by immunoSEQ multiplex PCR, the TCRdb table keeps only in-frame clones and is missing some. Of 80,000 to 100,000 clones in the sample, around 85% were seen once. The sequenced sample consisted of peripheral blood. The receptors originated from a woman older than 75 with active or convalescent COVID-19.

This clone came up a few times. The chain links TRBV2 to TRBJ1-6, with TRBD1 as a possible D gene (5 bases). Germline assignment: CDR1 SNHLY and CDR2 FYNNEI. The CDR3 covers 13 residues. V lost 8 bases and J lost 10, with 15 bases in between. CDR3 loop: CASSTGVWSPLHF. The CDR3 DNA follows: TGTGCCAGCTCCACGGGGGTATGGTCACCCCTCCACTTT.

V gene TRBV7-2 combines with J gene TRBJ1-4, with D perhaps TRBD1 (6 bases). Trimming stripped 5 bases from V and 0 bases from J, with 13 bases between. The CDR3 spans 16 residues. Germline V gene data show CDR1 as SGHTA and CDR2 as FQGNSA. The CDR3 loop is CASSTQGSATNEKLFF. The CDR3 nucleotides are TGTGCCAGCAGCACCCAGGGGAGTGCAACTAATGAAAAACTGTTTTTT. The whole variable domain, filled in from reference TRBV7-2 and TRBJ1-4, reads GAGVSQSPSNKVTEKGKDVELRCDPISGHTALYWYRQSLGQGLEFLIYFQGNSAPDKSGLPSDRFSAERTGGSVSTLTIQRTQQEDSAVYLCASSTQGSATNEKLFFGSGTQLSVL.

The chain combines TRBV6-1 with TRBJ1-2; 9 bases are shared with TRBD1. The V and J ends lost 0 bases and 6 bases, in that order; junction bases with no gene match: 5. From germline, CDR1 is MNHNS and CDR2 SASEGT. This CDR3 is 15 amino acids long. CDR3 nucleotide sequence: TGTGCCAGCAGTGAAGCGGGCGGGACAGGGAATGGCTACACCTTC. It encodes CASSEAGGTGNGYTF.

This clone was seen once. The chain couples TRBV29-1 to TRBJ1-6, with TRBD1 identical over 7 bases. Trimming at V came to 4 bases and at J to 6 bases, leaving 3 bases not matched to a gene. The CDR3 runs to 13 residues. From germline, CDR1 is SQVTM and CDR2 ANQGSEA. CDR3 protein: CSVGGTANSPLHF. CDR3 coding DNA: TGCAGCGTTGGGGGGACAGCTAATTCACCCCTCCACTTT.

V is TRBV25-1 and J is TRBJ1-2, with a weak D call TRBD1 (5 bases). There are 16 residues in the CDR3. The V end lost 1 base, the J end lost 1 base, and 13 bases lay between the germline ends. CDR1 and CDR2 from the germline V gene are MGHDK and SYGVNS. CDR3 nucleotide sequence: TGTGCCAGCAGTGAATGGACAACGGCTCGTAACTATGGCTACACCTTC. It codes for CASSEWTTARNYGYTF.

CDR3 coding DNA: TGCGCCAGCAGCCAAGATCCCGGACAGGGTTTTGGGGCCAACGTCCTGACTTTC. The encoded protein is CASSQDPGQGFGANVLTF. The chain employs TRBV4-1 and TRBJ2-6; TRBD1 matches 8 bases. The CDR3 runs to 18 residues. V lost 0 bases and J lost 3; bases outside the gene matches: 7. Germline lookup yields CDR1 MGHRA and CDR2 YSYEKL.

V is TRBV9 and J is TRBJ1-2, with TRBD1 as a possible D gene (6 bases). Germline CDR1 and CDR2: SGDLS and YYNGEE. The CDR3 spans 14 residues. Trimming removed 3 bases at V and 6 bases at J, with 15 bases between. The CDR3 loop is CASSALRQDDGYTF. The CDR3 region has the DNA TGTGCCAGCAGCGCCCTAAGACAGGACGATGGCTACACCTTC.

The gene calls are TRBV4-2 and TRBJ2-7, with TRBD2 matching 9 bases. V lost 0 bases and J lost 6; bases outside the gene matches: 3. The germline gives CDR1 LGHNA, CDR2 YNFKEQ. The CDR3 runs to 14 residues. CDR3 nucleotide sequence: TGTGCCAGCAGCCAAGATTCTAGCGGGGTCGAGCAGTACTTC. It codes for CASSQDSSGVEQYF.

The chain joins TRBV2 to TRBJ2-1; 11 bases are shared with TRBD2. V dropped 6 bases and J dropped 7; count of bases not matched to a gene: 5. The CDR3 is made up of 14 amino acids. Per the germline V gene, CDR1 is SNHLY and CDR2 is FYNNEI. The CDR3 nucleotides are TGTGCCAGCAGGAGACTAGCGGGACAGAATGAGCAGTTCTTC. Protein product: CASRRLAGQNEQFF.

The chain is built from TRBV5-1 and TRBJ2-2; D is possibly TRBD1 (5 bases). Trimming removed 4 bases at V and 0 bases at J, with 13 bases between. The germline gives CDR1 SGHRS, CDR2 YFSETQ. CDR3 length: 16 residues. As DNA, the CDR3 is TGCGCCAGCAGCGTCACGGGCAGGGCGAACACCGGGGAGCTGTTTTTT. As protein: CASSVTGRANTGELFF.

V is TRBV7-9 and J is TRBJ1-1; 7 nucleotides match TRBD1. The CDR3 runs to 15 residues. The trim removed 2 bases at V and 0 bases at J, leaving 3 bases unmatched. CDR1 and CDR2 (germline): SEHNR, FQNEAQ (reference sequence). CDR3 amino acids: CASSLTGALNTEAFF. The CDR3 nucleotides read TGTGCCAGCAGCTTAACAGGGGCCCTGAACACTGAAGCTTTCTTT. The whole variable domain, remainder taken from reference TRBV7-9 and TRBJ1-1, is DTGVSQNPRHKITKRGQNVTFRCDPISEHNRLYWYRQTLGQGPEFLTYFQNEAQLEKSRLLSDRFSAERPKGSFSTLEIQRTEQGDSAMYLCASSLTGALNTEAFFGQGTRLTVV.

The rearrangement joins TRBV19 to TRBJ1-2, with D maybe TRBD1 (6 bases). The CDR3 has 13 residues. V was trimmed by 5 bases and J by 5 bases, leaving 12 bases between them. Germline assignment: CDR1 LNHDA and CDR2 SQIVND (reference sequence). The CDR3 protein is CASSLDREYGYTF. CDR3 coding DNA: TGTGCCAGTAGTTTGGACAGAGAGTATGGCTACACCTTC. The full variable domain, with the rest looked up from reference TRBV19 and TRBJ1-2, is DGGITQSPKYLFRKEGQNVTLSCEQNLNHDAMYWYRQDPGQGLRLIYYSQIVNDFQKGDIAEGYSVSREKKESFPLTVTSAQKNPTAFYLCASSLDREYGYTFGSGTRLTVV.

The chain joins TRBV7-2 to TRBJ1-2, with a weak D call TRBD1 (6 bases). The CDR3 is made up of 14 amino acids. CDR1 is SGHTA, CDR2 FQGNSA, per germline. Trimming pared 5 bases from V and 6 bases from J, leaving 16 bases between. This chain's CDR3 is CASSLLWGPDGYTF. The CDR3 nucleotides are TGTGCCAGCAGCCTATTGTGGGGGCCTGATGGCTACACCTTC.

The chain links TRBV6-1 to TRBJ1-5, with 7 bases fitting TRBD1. V lost 5 bases to trimming and J lost 5 bases; unmatched junction nucleotides: 15. The CDR3 loop spans 17 amino acids. Germline CDR1 reads MNHNS; CDR2 reads SASEGT. CDR3 in DNA: TGTGCCAGCAGTAAAGGGGGGGACAGAGTTATGTATCAGCCCCAGCATTTT. Its translation is CASSKGGDRVMYQPQHF.

The chain joins TRBV5-1 to TRBJ1-2; D call uncertain. This CDR3 spans 14 amino acids. V lost 0 bases and J lost 4, with 10 bases in between. From germline, CDR1 is SGHRS and CDR2 YFSETQ. The CDR3 coding sequence is TGCGCCAGCAGCTTGGCCCTTGCGAGCTATGGCTACACCTTC. Its translation is CASSLALASYGYTF. Filled out from reference TRBV5-1 and TRBJ1-2, the complete variable domain reads KAGVTQTPRYLIKTRGQQVTLSCSPISGHRSVSWYQQTPGQGLQFLFEYFSETQRNKGNFPGRFSGRQFSNSRSEMNVSTLELGDSALYLCASSLALASYGYTFGSGTRLTVV.

The chain employs TRBV9 and TRBJ2-6, with a weak D call TRBD2 (6 bases). There are 18 residues in the CDR3. V lost 7 bases and J 4 bases, leaving 24 bases between the germline ends. Germline V gene lookup returns CDR1 SGDLS and CDR2 YYNGEE. CDR3 amino acids: CASAEERQGLSGANVLTF. The CDR3 DNA sequence: TGTGCCAGCGCCGAGGAAAGGCAGGGACTCTCCGGGGCCAACGTCCTGACTTTC.

This clone has only a few counts. Other DNA variants within this sample encode the same CDR3. The chain has TRBV28 and TRBJ1-4; 11 bases fit TRBD1. J gave up 6 bases and V 1 base, and 1 base lay outside the gene matches. Germline V gene data show CDR1 as MDHEN and CDR2 as SYDVKM. The CDR3 has 15 amino acids. CDR3 region: CASSLLGQGDEKLFF. The CDR3 bases are TGTGCCAGCAGTTTATTGGGACAGGGGGATGAAAAACTGTTTTTT.

This chain joins TRBV7-9 and TRBJ1-4; D is undetermined. CDR1 is SEHNR and CDR2 is FQNEAQ in the germline V gene (reference sequence). The V end was cut by 1 base, the J end by 5 bases, with 11 bases between. The CDR3 loop spans 15 amino acids. The CDR3 protein is CASSLVESMNEKLFF. The CDR3 DNA reads as TGTGCCAGCAGCTTAGTGGAGAGTATGAATGAAAAACTGTTTTTT.

This clone has a single count. This chain uses TRBV4-3 with TRBJ2-7; TRBD2 matches 7 bases. Germline trimming cut 5 bases from V and 2 bases from J; bases unmatched to any gene: 9. The CDR3 extends over 15 amino acids. CDR1 LGHNA and CDR2 YSLEER come from the germline V gene. Here the CDR3 DNA reads TGCGCCAGCAGCTTTGGGGCGGGAGAAACCTACGAGCAGTACTTC. It codes for CASSFGAGETYEQYF.

Here the CDR3 DNA reads TGTGCCAGCAGCTTAGTGACTAGCGGGAGGAATGAGCAGTTCTTC. Translated: CASSLVTSGRNEQFF. The V and J genes are TRBV7-2 and TRBJ2-1; TRBD2 matches 13 bases. With V trimmed by 1 base and J by 7 bases, 1 base remained unmatched. This CDR3 comprises 15 residues. Germline CDR1 SGHTA, CDR2 FQGNSA. The whole variable domain, filled in from reference TRBV7-2 and TRBJ2-1, reads GAGVSQSPSNKVTEKGKDVELRCDPISGHTALYWYRQSLGQGLEFLIYFQGNSAPDKSGLPSDRFSAERTGGSVSTLTIQRTQQEDSAVYLCASSLVTSGRNEQFFGPGTRLTVL.

This rearrangement joins TRBV18 to TRBJ2-5; D is uncertain. This CDR3 is built from 15 residues. The V gene's germline CDR1 is KGHSH and CDR2 LQKENI. Between the trimmed V and J ends, which lost 1 base and 1 base, there was a span of 10 bases. Here the CDR3 reads CASSPQLTGQETQYF. The CDR3 nucleotides are TGTGCCAGCTCACCACAGCTGACGGGCCAAGAGACCCAGTACTTC.

The V gene is TRBV15, the J gene TRBJ1-2, with D perhaps TRBD1 (5 bases). Germline lookup yields CDR1 LNHNV and CDR2 YYDKDF (reference sequence). V lost 4 bases to trimming and J lost 4 bases, with 19 bases between them. The CDR3 contains 16 residues. CDR3 DNA: TGTGCCACCAGCATCCGAACCCGGGGGAACCTCTATGGCTACACCTTC. Translated, it gives CATSIRTRGNLYGYTF.

The DNA of the CDR3 is TGTGCCAGCACTCGGACAGGTGTCTTACCGAACACTGAAGCTTTCTTT. Translated, it gives CASTRTGVLPNTEAFF. The rearrangement joins TRBV19 to TRBJ1-1; 7 nucleotides agree with TRBD1. Germline V gene sequence: CDR1 LNHDA, CDR2 SQIVND (reference sequence). V was clipped by 9 bases and J by 1 base; unmatched bases: 14. The CDR3 is 16 amino acids. Drawing the rest from reference TRBV19 and TRBJ1-1, the complete variable domain is DGGITQSPKYLFRKEGQNVTLSCEQNLNHDAMYWYRQDPGQGLRLIYYSQIVNDFQKGDIAEGYSVSREKKESFPLTVTSAQKNPTAFYLCASTRTGVLPNTEAFFGQGTRLTVV.

Regarding this clone: The sample carries other DNA sequences with the same CDR3. The J gene is TRBJ1-1, the V gene TRBV6-2 or TRBV6-3; D is ambiguous. Trimming took off 3 bases at V and 5 bases at J, with 4 bases between the two ends. Germline V gene lookup returns CDR1 MNHEY and CDR2 SVGEGT. There are 11 residues in the CDR3. Here the CDR3 reads CASSYETEAFF. The CDR3 DNA sequence: TGTGCCAGCAGTTATGAGACTGAAGCTTTCTTT.

This chain connects TRBV28 to TRBJ2-5; TRBD1 matches at 8 bases. CDR1 is MDHEN, CDR2 SYDVKM, per germline. V lost 2 bases and J lost 5; bases outside the gene matches: 16. CDR3 length: 18 amino acids. CDR3 in amino acids: CASSLPWGVQGAQETQYF. The CDR3 DNA is TGTGCCAGCAGTTTACCCTGGGGGGTCCAGGGGGCTCAGGAGACCCAGTACTTC.

J is TRBJ2-1 and V is TRBV5-1; 9 bases are a match to TRBD2. This CDR3 is 17 amino acids long. V shed 2 bases, J shed 0 bases, and the junction held 6 bases outside the gene matches. The germline CDR1 and CDR2 sequences are SGHRS and YFSETQ. As DNA, the CDR3 is TGCGCCAGCAGCTTACAAAGCGGGGGGAGCTCCTACAATGAGCAGTTCTTC. Its translation: CASSLQSGGSSYNEQFF. Combining the CDR3 with reference TRBV5-1 and TRBJ2-1 gives the whole variable domain KAGVTQTPRYLIKTRGQQVTLSCSPISGHRSVSWYQQTPGQGLQFLFEYFSETQRNKGNFPGRFSGRQFSNSRSEMNVSTLELGDSALYLCASSLQSGGSSYNEQFFGPGTRLTVL.